The T cell receptor (beta chain) under discussion was sequenced for a study of Tregs in tolerant kidney transplant recipients (dated by TCRdb to about 2019). As for the study more broadly: The study used TCRbeta sequencing to identify donor-specific regulatory T cells before combined kidney and bone marrow transplantation, then tracked those cells after transplant. The paper's findings and limits, for the study overall: The study was constrained by small patient numbers, and validation of the findings is required in larger populations and under other immunosuppression protocols. In tolerant patients, the expansion of donor-specific Tregs was greater than global Treg expansion, suggesting that the expansion was antigen-driven rather than nonspecific. Expanding Tregs with activated donor B cells appeared to identify the most biologically relevant and donor-specific TCRbeta repertoire. For some patients, the PCR primers changed as time went on, which meant samples from those patients could not be compared with one another at the nucleotide level. Biological reproducibility was not directly assessed, although technical replication error appeared to be minimal.

Related donors were used in the transplants with nonmyeloablative bone marrow transplantation, and mixed chimerism was transient in the human trials. Unstimulated Tregs (CD4+CD25+CD127-), CD4+ non-Tregs (CD4+CD25-), CD4 and CD8 cells were FACS-sorted from thawed PBMCs. The patients were a handful of recipients of combined kidney and bone marrow transplants from the ITN036ST trial, and samples were available only for these trial subjects. Healthy control blood was processed by Ficoll density gradient to PBMCs and cryopreserved; patient PBMCs were collected before and after transplant. The CDR3 runs 16 amino acids, cysteine and phenylalanine included. Of the read, only the CDR3 DNA is kept; its 48 bases are in frame from base 1. V loses 5 bases at its end and J loses 2 bases; junction bases beyond the gene matches: 7. From the germline V gene (reference sequence), CDR1 is LNHDA and CDR2 is SQIVND.

Remarks on this clone: Its antigen has not been determined. Per-nucleotide qualities are absent, and no much larger clonotype sits a single base away.

Genomic DNA was extracted from sorted cells with the QIAGEN DNeasy Blood and Tissue Kit for TCRbeta CDR3 sequencing. Through immunoSEQ, high-throughput TCRbeta CDR3 sequencing was done commercially, including PCR amplification with internal controls and bias correction. The original pipeline was this. A unique productive TCRbeta sequence was defined by the CDR3 nucleotide sequence when primers matched, and otherwise by the CDR3 amino acid sequence together with the Vbeta and Jbeta genes. To correct for sorting error, sequences found in more than one sorted population at a frequency ratio of 2:1 or less were discarded, and the remaining shared sequences were assigned to the population with the higher frequency. Sequences were defined as donor-reactive when expanded at least 5-fold in CFSE-low cells versus unstimulated cells and present at a frequency of at least 0.01% in CFSE-low cells. Jensen-Shannon divergence, calculated on the top 100 TCRbeta sequences ranked by frequency, was used to quantify repertoire divergence. For any sample with multiple sequencing runs, sorting error was corrected in each run separately before the runs were pooled. TCRdb obtained this table from immuneACCESS and retained in-frame rearrangements with V and J assigned. These tables miss some clones; where compared with another copy, unresolved V genes account for less than half of the shortfall, and the remainder is unexplained. From that table come the V and J calls and clone size; the DNA was used to work out D and trimming. The sample data list around 86,000 clones, and 90% to 95% of these were observed just once. The ten most abundant clones make up about 1.4% of the sample.

This sequence originates from a human patient who received a combined kidney and bone marrow transplant. Donor T cells from the graft may be present among the T cells after a transplant. The source material was CD4+ T cells from blood (PBMCs), sampled 24 months after the transplant. The receptor chain draws on TRBV19 and TRBJ2-1; 9 central bases correspond to TRBD1. The nucleotide sequence reads TGTGCCAGTAGTGCCCTAGACAGGGGGACCTACAATGAGCAGTTCTTC. Its product reads: CASSALDRGTYNEQFF.